The source of this TCR beta chain is a study of blood T cell repertoires in COVID-19. V gave up 2 bases and J gave up 5 bases; unmatched junction bases: 9. Germline loops: CDR1 MGHDK, CDR2 SYGVNS. The CDR3 spans 16 residues. TCRdb's copy holds only in-frame clones and misses some; the assay was immunoSEQ multiplex PCR. Here the sample spans more than 200,000 clones, approximately 79% being singletons. This sequence joins TRBV25-1 and TRBJ2-3, with 8 bases identical to TRBD1. Source material: peripheral blood. The receptor was isolated from a woman between 40 and 50 years old with active or convalescent COVID-19. The CDR3 DNA follows: TGTGCCAGCAGTGAACCCGGGACAGGTCCTATAGATACGCAGTATTTT. Its protein product is CASSEPGTGPIDTQYF.